This entry lists 8 T cell receptor beta chains sequenced from one sample in a study of blood T cell repertoires in COVID-19. Sequencing used immunoSEQ multiplex PCR; TCRdb keeps in-frame clones, though not all of them. The sample comprises about 160,000 clones, 70% to 90% of which are singletons, and approximately 0.99% rests with the top ten. What was sequenced was peripheral blood. These receptors were taken from a man in his forties or fifties with acute or convalescent COVID-19.

The V and J genes are TRBV5-1 and TRBJ1-1, with TRBD1 identical over 8 bases. CDR1 and CDR2 from the germline V gene are SGHRS and YFSETQ. The CDR3 totals 15 residues. Unmatched junction bases numbered 8, after V lost 3 bases and J lost 4 bases. CDR3 sequence: CASSSQGGKATEAFF. The CDR3 DNA follows: TGCGCCAGCAGCTCACAGGGGGGTAAGGCCACTGAAGCTTTCTTT.

Only a few counts were recorded for this clone. This chain connects TRBV19 to TRBJ1-1; D not certain. V lost 5 bases and J lost 5, with 9 bases in between. Germline values: CDR1 LNHDA, CDR2 SQIVND (reference sequence). The CDR3 length is 12 residues. The CDR3 sequence is CASSFEGTEAFF. The CDR3 nucleotides read TGTGCCAGTAGTTTTGAGGGAACTGAAGCTTTCTTT. The full variable domain, in which reference TRBV19 and TRBJ1-1 provide the parts outside the CDR3, is DGGITQSPKYLFRKEGQNVTLSCEQNLNHDAMYWYRQDPGQGLRLIYYSQIVNDFQKGDIAEGYSVSREKKESFPLTVTSAQKNPTAFYLCASSFEGTEAFFGQGTRLTVV.

The chain couples TRBV5-8 to TRBJ2-7; perhaps TRBD1 as D (5 bases). The V end lost 1 base, the J end lost 6 bases, and 11 bases lay between the germline ends. CDR3 length equals 13 residues. The germline gives CDR1 SGHTS, CDR2 YDEGEE. The CDR3: CASSLFWGGEQYF. CDR3 DNA sequence: TGTGCCAGCAGCTTGTTCTGGGGCGGCGAGCAGTACTTC.

The V gene is TRBV7-2, the J gene TRBJ2-1; the D is unclear. Germline V gives CDR1 SGHTA, CDR2 FQGNSA. The V and J ends lost 1 base and 0 bases respectively, with 10 bases between them. CDR3 length: 16 amino acids. This chain's CDR3 is CASSLVAFSSYNEQFF. Here the CDR3 DNA reads TGTGCCAGCAGCTTAGTCGCTTTTAGCTCCTACAATGAGCAGTTCTTC. The full variable domain, its missing parts supplied by reference TRBV7-2 and TRBJ2-1, is GAGVSQSPSNKVTEKGKDVELRCDPISGHTALYWYRQSLGQGLEFLIYFQGNSAPDKSGLPSDRFSAERTGGSVSTLTIQRTQQEDSAVYLCASSLVAFSSYNEQFFGPGTRLTVL.

The chain has TRBV30 and TRBJ1-1; 7 bases map to TRBD1. The germline gives CDR1 GTSNPN, CDR2 SVGIG (reference sequence). Losses at the gene ends were 5 bases for V and 0 bases for J; bases not matched to a gene: 3. The CDR3 sequence is 13 residues long. The DNA for the CDR3 is TGTGCCTGGGGAGGGGGCCTGAACACTGAAGCTTTCTTT. This encodes CAWGGGLNTEAFF.

This rearrangement joins TRBV2 to TRBJ1-2; weak D call: TRBD1 (5 bases). Germline values: CDR1 SNHLY, CDR2 FYNNEI. V lost 5 bases and J lost 8, with 18 bases in between. This CDR3 is 14 amino acids long. The CDR3 spells CASSLQKGPEGYTF. Here the CDR3 DNA reads TGTGCCAGCAGTTTACAGAAGGGGCCAGAAGGCTACACCTTC.

The V and J genes are TRBV2 and TRBJ2-2, with 13 bases lining up with TRBD2. With 7 bases clipped from V and 2 bases from J, the junction kept 4 bases outside the gene matches. Germline V gene sequence: CDR1 SNHLY, CDR2 FYNNEI. The CDR3 totals 16 residues. CDR3 nucleotide sequence: TGTGCCAGCAAGAGACTAGCGGGGGGCAACACCGGGGAGCTGTTTTTT. This translates into CASKRLAGGNTGELFF.

This chain joins TRBV6-1 and TRBJ1-1; 9 bases map to TRBD1. V was pared by 3 bases and J by 9 bases, with 5 bases of the junction left unmatched. Germline CDR1 MNHNS, CDR2 SASEGT. The CDR3 spans 13 residues. The CDR3 here is CASSESQGAKAFF. CDR3 sequence (DNA): TGTGCCAGCAGTGAGTCACAGGGGGCGAAAGCTTTCTTT.